A selection of T cell receptor beta chains follows, all from one sample in a study of T-cell memory formation after mild COVID-19. TCRdb reanalysed the 5' RACE reads using MiXCR and keeps one entry per CDR3 protein. The sample has about 240,000 distinct CDR3 sequences; roughly a tenth are singletons. The sample was PBMCs or a T cell subset sorted from them (not recorded which). The receptors originated from a man aged 18 to 35 who had mild COVID-19 (a few samples of this study predate the infection). Cell type and time point are not known. The CDR3 runs from the conserved cysteine through the conserved F or W. The order of the fields is J gene, V gene, D gene, clone size, CDR3 protein, CDR3 DNA. D genes are given only for firm matches. The size field is filled for only some rows; it gives once, few, many or a size class.

j_gene: TRBJ2-1
v_gene: TRBV14
d_gene: TRBD1
abundance: many
CDR3aa: CASSPGSWTGLNEQFF
CDR3nt: TGTGCCAGCAGCCCCGGTTCGTGGACAGGGTTGAATGAGCAGTTCTTC

j_gene: TRBJ1-6
v_gene: TRBV2
d_gene: NA
abundance: NA
CDR3aa: CASSYDTPGSPLHF
CDR3nt: TGTGCCAGCAGTTATGACACCCCCGGCTCACCCCTCCACTTT

j_gene: TRBJ2-3
v_gene: TRBV20-1
d_gene: NA
abundance: NA
CDR3aa: CSARAPQGYGDTQYF
CDR3nt: TGCAGTGCTAGAGCTCCACAGGGATACGGAGATACGCAGTATTTT

j_gene: TRBJ2-3
v_gene: TRBV10-3
d_gene: NA
abundance: NA
CDR3aa: CAIGGADTQYF
CDR3nt: TGTGCCATCGGGGGGGCGGATACGCAGTATTTT

j_gene: TRBJ2-7
v_gene: TRBV7-9
d_gene: TRBD2
abundance: NA
CDR3aa: CASSTSERGGYEQYF
CDR3nt: TGTGCCAGCAGCACGTCAGAGCGGGGGGGTTACGAGCAGTACTTC

j_gene: TRBJ1-6
v_gene: TRBV20-1
d_gene: TRBD1
abundance: few
CDR3aa: CSARDRQGVFYNSPLHF
CDR3nt: TGCAGTGCTAGAGATAGGCAGGGGGTGTTCTATAATTCACCCCTCCACTTT

j_gene: TRBJ1-2
v_gene: TRBV5-1
d_gene: NA
abundance: NA
CDR3aa: CASSLAEGTAGYTF
CDR3nt: TGCGCCAGCAGCTTGGCCGAGGGGACGGCTGGCTACACCTTC

j_gene: TRBJ2-5
v_gene: TRBV20-1
d_gene: NA
abundance: few
CDR3aa: CSARVWETQYF
CDR3nt: TGCAGTGCTAGAGTTTGGGAGACCCAGTACTTC

j_gene: TRBJ2-2
v_gene: TRBV7-9
d_gene: NA
abundance: few
CDR3aa: CASSFAGGNTGELFF
CDR3nt: TGTGCCAGCAGCTTTGCCGGCGGGAACACCGGGGAGCTGTTTTTT

j_gene: TRBJ1-3
v_gene: TRBV27
d_gene: TRBD1
abundance: few
CDR3aa: CASSRTGGFGNTIYF
CDR3nt: TGTGCCAGCAGTCGGACAGGGGGCTTTGGAAACACCATATATTTT

j_gene: TRBJ2-3
v_gene: TRBV24-1
d_gene: TRBD2
abundance: many
CDR3aa: CATSDRRTSGTDTQYF
CDR3nt: TGTGCCACCAGTGACCGACGGACTAGCGGCACAGATACGCAGTATTTT

j_gene: TRBJ2-5
v_gene: TRBV3-1
d_gene: NA
abundance: few
CDR3aa: CASSRVQRETQYF
CDR3nt: TGTGCCAGCAGCCGGGTCCAAAGGGAGACCCAGTACTTC

j_gene: TRBJ2-2
v_gene: TRBV12-3/TRBV12-4
d_gene: NA
abundance: few
CDR3aa: CASSLTAANTGELFF
CDR3nt: TGTGCCAGCAGTTTAACCGCCGCGAACACCGGGGAGCTGTTTTTT

j_gene: TRBJ1-1
v_gene: TRBV7-2
d_gene: NA
abundance: NA
CDR3aa: CASSLRGVGEAFF
CDR3nt: TGTGCCAGCAGCTTAAGAGGGGTTGGTGAAGCTTTCTTT

j_gene: TRBJ1-6
v_gene: TRBV4-2
d_gene: NA
abundance: few
CDR3aa: CASSQLDTKYSYNSPLHF
CDR3nt: TGTGCCAGCAGCCAATTGGACACCAAATACTCCTATAATTCACCCCTCCACTTT

j_gene: TRBJ2-2
v_gene: TRBV11-2
d_gene: NA
abundance: NA
CDR3aa: CASSLGLLGNTGELFF
CDR3nt: TGTGCCAGCAGCTTAGGCCTTCTAGGGAACACCGGGGAGCTGTTTTTT

j_gene: TRBJ2-1
v_gene: TRBV5-5
d_gene: TRBD2
abundance: NA
CDR3aa: CASSQGSGGRGEQFF
CDR3nt: TGTGCCAGCAGCCAGGGTAGCGGGGGGCGGGGTGAGCAGTTCTTC

j_gene: TRBJ2-1
v_gene: TRBV5-1
d_gene: TRBD2
abundance: many
CDR3aa: CASSFASGTSGGAGNEQFF
CDR3nt: TGCGCCAGCAGCTTTGCCTCCGGGACTAGCGGGGGGGCCGGGAATGAGCAGTTCTTC

j_gene: TRBJ2-7
v_gene: TRBV7-3
d_gene: NA
abundance: many
CDR3aa: CASSLEGGTPYEQYF
CDR3nt: TGTGCCAGCAGCTTAGAGGGGGGGACCCCCTACGAGCAGTACTTC

j_gene: TRBJ2-1
v_gene: TRBV4-2
d_gene: TRBD2
abundance: NA
CDR3aa: CASSHGGSEQFF
CDR3nt: TGTGCCAGCAGCCACGGGGGGAGTGAGCAGTTCTTC

j_gene: TRBJ1-5
v_gene: TRBV5-1
d_gene: NA
abundance: few
CDR3aa: CASSFLPDSNQPQHF
CDR3nt: TGCGCCAGCAGCTTTCTACCAGATAGCAATCAGCCCCAGCATTTT

j_gene: TRBJ1-5
v_gene: TRBV7-9
d_gene: TRBD1
abundance: NA
CDR3aa: CASSLGGQGNNQPQHF
CDR3nt: TGTGCCAGCAGCTTAGGGGGACAGGGGAATAATCAGCCCCAGCATTTT

j_gene: TRBJ2-2
v_gene: TRBV4-2
d_gene: TRBD2
abundance: few
CDR3aa: CASSPLAGANTGELFF
CDR3nt: TGTGCCAGCAGCCCACTAGCGGGGGCGAACACCGGGGAGCTGTTTTTT

j_gene: TRBJ2-7
v_gene: TRBV30
d_gene: NA
abundance: NA
CDR3aa: CAWSGQPPGLQYF
CDR3nt: TGTGCCTGGAGTGGACAGCCCCCTGGATTACAGTACTTC

j_gene: TRBJ2-4
v_gene: TRBV19
d_gene: NA
abundance: NA
CDR3aa: CASGPERGAKNIQYF
CDR3nt: TGTGCCAGCGGACCCGAGCGCGGGGCCAAAAACATTCAGTACTTC

j_gene: TRBJ1-2
v_gene: TRBV7-2
d_gene: NA
abundance: NA
CDR3aa: CASSFSFSGGYTF
CDR3nt: TGTGCCAGCAGCTTTTCGTTCTCCGGGGGCTACACCTTC

j_gene: TRBJ1-2
v_gene: TRBV20-1
d_gene: NA
abundance: NA
CDR3aa: CSAIGDGYTF
CDR3nt: TGCAGTGCTATAGGGGATGGCTACACCTTC

j_gene: TRBJ2-5
v_gene: TRBV4-3
d_gene: TRBD1
abundance: few
CDR3aa: CASSQGGTGGEETQYF
CDR3nt: TGCGCCAGCAGCCAAGGCGGGACAGGGGGCGAGGAGACCCAGTACTTC

j_gene: TRBJ2-7
v_gene: TRBV6-6
d_gene: TRBD1
abundance: NA
CDR3aa: CASSRGQGPLREQYF
CDR3nt: TGTGCCAGCAGCCGGGGACAGGGGCCTTTAAGGGAGCAGTACTTC

j_gene: TRBJ2-1
v_gene: TRBV7-6
d_gene: NA
abundance: NA
CDR3aa: CASSLRDHLDEQFF
CDR3nt: TGTGCCAGCAGCTTAAGGGATCATCTCGATGAGCAGTTCTTC

j_gene: TRBJ2-5
v_gene: TRBV4-3
d_gene: NA
abundance: few
CDR3aa: CASSQVRSVTQYF
CDR3nt: TGCGCCAGCAGCCAAGTGCGTTCTGTGACCCAGTACTTC

j_gene: TRBJ2-6
v_gene: TRBV7-2
d_gene: TRBD1
abundance: NA
CDR3aa: CASSLGRTGISGANVLTF
CDR3nt: TGTGCCAGCAGCTTAGGGCGGACAGGAATCTCTGGGGCCAACGTCCTGACTTTC

j_gene: TRBJ1-2
v_gene: TRBV7-6
d_gene: TRBD1
abundance: few
CDR3aa: CASSPREGTGYGYTF
CDR3nt: TGTGCCAGCAGCCCTAGGGAGGGGACAGGGTATGGCTACACCTTC

j_gene: TRBJ2-1
v_gene: TRBV28
d_gene: NA
abundance: NA
CDR3aa: CASGRINEQFF
CDR3nt: TGTGCCAGCGGACGGATCAATGAGCAGTTCTTC

j_gene: TRBJ1-6
v_gene: TRBV5-1
d_gene: TRBD1
abundance: many
CDR3aa: CASSLEGTDSPLHF
CDR3nt: TGCGCCAGCAGCTTGGAAGGGACAGATTCACCCCTCCACTTT